Included here is one T cell receptor beta chain sequence, with context. This entry is derived from a study of blood T cell repertoires in COVID-19. Turning to the study itself: The cDNA or gDNA used as material had been derived from T cells, B-cell-depleted T cells, or PBMCs.

Followed longitudinally, the Seattle patients had been enrolled during active infection. This CDR3 is built from 14 residues. V shed 4 bases, J shed 8 bases, and the junction held 8 bases outside the gene matches. CDR1 and CDR2 from the germline V gene are LNHDA and SQIVND (reference sequence). Per the original methods: Reference gene primers were amplified, and this amplification served to estimate nucleated cell counts. Only in-frame clones appear in the TCRdb table, and some are missing; sequencing was by immunoSEQ multiplex PCR. From that table come the V and J calls and clone size; the DNA was used to work out D and trimming. The sample carries some 220,000 clones, about 82% recorded once.

The rearrangement uses TRBV19 and TRBJ2-1; 7 nucleotides line up with TRBD2. The sequenced sample was peripheral blood. The TCR comes from a woman aged 70 to 79 with COVID-19, enrolled during active disease. The CDR3 coding sequence is TGTGCCAGTAGTACTGCGGGAGAGAGGGATGAGCAGTTCTTC. This encodes CASSTAGERDEQFF.